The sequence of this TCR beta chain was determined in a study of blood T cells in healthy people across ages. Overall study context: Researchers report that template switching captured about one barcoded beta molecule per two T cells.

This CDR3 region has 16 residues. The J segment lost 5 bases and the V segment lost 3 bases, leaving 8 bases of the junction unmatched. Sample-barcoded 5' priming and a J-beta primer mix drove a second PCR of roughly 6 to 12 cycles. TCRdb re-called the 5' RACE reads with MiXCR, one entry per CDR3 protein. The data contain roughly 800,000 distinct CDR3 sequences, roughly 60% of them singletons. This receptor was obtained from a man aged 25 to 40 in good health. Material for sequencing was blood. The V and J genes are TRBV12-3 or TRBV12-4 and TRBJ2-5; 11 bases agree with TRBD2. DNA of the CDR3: TGTGCCAGCAGTTTGAGCCTAGCGGGGGGTATGGAGACCCAGTACTTC. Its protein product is CASSLSLAGGMETQYF.